A single T cell receptor (beta chain) is shown here with its context. Its antigen is unknown. This sample is part of a study of cytomegalovirus exposure and HLA in healthy donors. General study points: Later analysis placed DRB1 highest and HLA-C lowest in TCR association rates, which differed by HLA locus. Most TCR beta V segments were productive about 90% or about 30% of the time in an earlier analysis.

Use of 60 Vbeta and 13 Jbeta primers characterized the PCR. Original handling: In a later analysis, of around 83 million unique beta chains, roughly 10 million appeared in at least two donors. Clones were read by immunoSEQ multiplex PCR, and TCRdb kept only the in-frame ones, dropping some. The V and J calls and the clone size are those of that table, but D and trimming were determined from the DNA. This sample's table has 40,000 to 65,000 clones. The CDR3 runs to 14 residues. Germline CDR1 SGHRS, CDR2 YFSETQ. V was clipped by 5 bases and J by 5 bases; unmatched bases: 3. The TCR sequence derives from a man aged 35 to 55 in good health and CMV-seropositive. What was sequenced was PBMCs. The chain joins TRBV5-1 to TRBJ1-6; 8 nucleotides match TRBD1. The CDR3 DNA reads TGCGCCAGCAGGGAGACAGGGGATAATTCACCCCTCCACTTT. The encoded protein is CASRETGDNSPLHF.